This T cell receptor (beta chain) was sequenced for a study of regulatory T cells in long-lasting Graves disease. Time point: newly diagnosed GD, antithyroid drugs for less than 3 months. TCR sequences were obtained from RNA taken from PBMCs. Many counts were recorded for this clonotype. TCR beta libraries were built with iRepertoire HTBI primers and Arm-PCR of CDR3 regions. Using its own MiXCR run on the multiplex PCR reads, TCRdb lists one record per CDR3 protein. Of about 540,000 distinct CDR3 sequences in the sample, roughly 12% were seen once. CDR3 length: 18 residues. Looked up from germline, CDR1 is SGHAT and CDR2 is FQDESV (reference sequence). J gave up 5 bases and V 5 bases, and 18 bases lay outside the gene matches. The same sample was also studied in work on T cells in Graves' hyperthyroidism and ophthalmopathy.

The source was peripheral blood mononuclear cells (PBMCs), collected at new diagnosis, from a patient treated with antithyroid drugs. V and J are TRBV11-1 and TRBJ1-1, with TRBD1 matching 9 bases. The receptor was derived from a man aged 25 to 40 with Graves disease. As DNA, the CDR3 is TGTGCCAGCAGCACCAAACGGACAGGGGCGCCTGGAAAGACTGAAGCTTTCTTT. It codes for CASSTKRTGAPGKTEAFF.